The 20 T cell receptor beta chains given below trace back to one sample, sequenced in a study of shared clonotypes between healthy human individuals. The method was immunoSEQ multiplex PCR; TCRdb's version includes in-frame clones alone and lacks a portion of them. Of approximately 340,000 clones detected, about 70% appear once; the ten largest clones hold about 10%. Material: memory CD4+ T cells sorted from blood. As to subset: CD45RA-negative fraction. Receptor source: a man aged 25 to 40 in good health.

As for this clone: Additional DNA sequences in this sample encode the identical CDR3. The chain links TRBV6-5 to TRBJ2-7; TRBD1 might be the D (6 bases). Trimming pared 4 bases from V and 7 bases from J, leaving 11 bases between. Germline V gene lookup returns CDR1 MNHEY and CDR2 SVGAGI. The CDR3 spans 12 residues. In nucleotides, the CDR3 is TGTGCCAGCAGTTCAGGGGTAAGGGAGCAGTACTTC. This codes for CASSSGVREQYF.

In its sample, this clone was seen once. The chain combines TRBV7-2 with TRBJ1-5; D unresolved. CDR1 SGHTA and CDR2 FQGNSA come from the germline V gene. This CDR3 has 16 residues. Trimming pared 1 base from V and 0 bases from J, leaving 10 bases between. CDR3 loop: CASSLVGSYSNQPQHF. The CDR3 DNA follows: TGTGCCAGCAGCTTAGTTGGCAGCTATAGCAATCAGCCCCAGCATTTT.

This clone has a single count. The rearrangement uses TRBV10-2 and TRBJ2-7, with a weak D call TRBD1 (5 bases). The CDR3 totals 14 residues. CDR1 is WSHSY, CDR2 SAAADI, per germline. Trimming stripped 0 bases from V and 3 bases from J, with 9 bases between. CDR3 sequence reads: CASSESPGRYEQYF. For the CDR3, the DNA is TGCGCCAGCAGTGAGTCGCCAGGGCGCTACGAGCAGTACTTC.

This clone occurred a few times. The same CDR3 can be traced to other DNA sequences in this sample. The V and J genes are TRBV5-4 and TRBJ2-5; D unresolved. Trimming took 0 bases from V and 5 from J, leaving 8 bases between them. The CDR3 covers 13 residues. Germline V gives CDR1 SGHNT, CDR2 YYREEE (reference sequence). CDR3 protein: CASSLEGRETQYF. The CDR3 region has the DNA TGTGCCAGCAGCTTGGAGGGTCGGGAGACCCAGTACTTC.

The V and J genes are TRBV6-5 and TRBJ2-3, with D tentatively TRBD1 (7 bases). Between the trimmed V and J ends, which lost 2 bases and 1 base, there was a span of 10 bases. CDR1 is MNHEY, CDR2 SVGAGI, per germline. The CDR3 length is 15 residues. DNA for the CDR3: TGTGCCAGCAGTTACGGAGGGACAGGCACAGATACGCAGTATTTT. This translates into CASSYGGTGTDTQYF.

The chain combines TRBV6-1 with TRBJ1-5; no clear D gene. Per the germline V gene, CDR1 is MNHNS and CDR2 is SASEGT. Trimming removed 2 bases from V and 7 bases from J, with 18 bases in between. This CDR3 is 16 amino acids long. The CDR3 nucleotides read TGTGCCAGCAGTGAAACTTTTGCGGGGATGGGACAGCCCCAGCATTTT. It specifies CASSETFAGMGQPQHF.

This chain uses TRBV7-6 with TRBJ2-5; weak D call: TRBD2 (6 bases). The CDR3 totals 14 residues. Germline CDR1 and CDR2: SGHVS and FNYEAQ. The V and J ends lost 1 base and 5 bases respectively, with 11 bases between them. CDR3 in DNA: TGTGCCAGCAGCTTAGTTAGAGGGAGGGAGACCCAGTACTTC. Translated, it gives CASSLVRGRETQYF.

The rearrangement joins TRBV7-8 to TRBJ2-1; D is undetermined. V dropped 3 bases and J dropped 7 bases, with 4 bases sitting between them. CDR3 length: 11 residues. Germline V CDR1 and CDR2: SGHVS, FQNEAQ. This chain's CDR3 is CASSFENEQFF. DNA of the CDR3: TGTGCCAGCAGCTTCGAGAATGAGCAGTTCTTC.

The chain joins TRBV5-1 to TRBJ2-4; a possible D gene is TRBD1 (5 bases). The CDR3 runs to 14 residues. Germline CDR1 and CDR2: SGHRS and YFSETQ. Trimming removed 6 bases from V and 7 bases from J, with 17 bases in between. As DNA, the CDR3 is TGCGCCAGCACGGATGGGGCGCAGGGTAACATTCAGTACTTC. Translation: CASTDGAQGNIQYF.

This chain connects TRBV5-1 to TRBJ2-3; 8 bases match TRBD2. With 1 base clipped from V and 4 bases from J, the junction kept 14 bases outside the gene matches. The CDR3 sequence is 18 residues long. Germline CDR1 reads SGHRS; CDR2 reads YFSETQ. CDR3 DNA sequence: TGCGCCAGCAGCTTGTCCCCCCGTACGGTGACTAGCGCAGATACGCAGTATTTT. As protein: CASSLSPRTVTSADTQYF.

The genes are TRBV6-6 and TRBJ1-2; D is ambiguous. Germline assignment: CDR1 MNHNY and CDR2 SVGAGI (reference sequence). V was pared by 4 bases and J by 4 bases, with 16 bases between. The CDR3 runs 15 residues. CDR3 amino acids: CASSSPPLTTYGYTF. In DNA, the CDR3 is TGTGCCAGCAGTTCCCCTCCATTGACAACCTATGGCTACACCTTC.

This clone has only a few counts. The chain links TRBV5-1 to TRBJ1-5, with TRBD1 matching over 7 bases. The CDR3 sequence is 14 residues long. With V trimmed by 2 bases and J by 6 bases, 5 bases remained unmatched. Germline values: CDR1 SGHRS, CDR2 YFSETQ. The CDR3 region has the DNA TGCGCCAGCAGCTTTGGGGCAGGGGGTCAGCCCCAGCATTTT. Translated: CASSFGAGGQPQHF.

This clone was observed a single time. The chain has TRBV5-5 and TRBJ2-3, with a possible D match to TRBD2 (6 bases). This CDR3 has 17 amino acids. V was trimmed by 0 bases and J by 0 bases, leaving 14 bases between them. Looked up from germline, CDR1 is SGHKS and CDR2 is YYEKEE (reference sequence). DNA of the CDR3: TGTGCCAGCAGCTTGGGCCGGAGGGATTCTAGCACAGATACGCAGTATTTT. It specifies CASSLGRRDSSTDTQYF.

The chain recombines TRBV5-1 with TRBJ2-2, with 14 bases matching TRBD2. The germline V gene encodes CDR1 SGHRS and CDR2 YFSETQ. The CDR3 has 18 residues. The J segment lost 4 bases and the V segment lost 0 bases, leaving 5 bases of the junction unmatched. The CDR3 sequence is CASSLGLAGGPSTGELFF. CDR3 nucleotides: TGCGCCAGCAGCTTGGGACTAGCGGGAGGGCCTAGCACCGGGGAGCTGTTTTTT.

This chain connects TRBV5-1 to TRBJ2-7; the match to TRBD2 covers 14 bases. The germline V gene encodes CDR1 SGHRS and CDR2 YFSETQ. This CDR3 is built from 16 residues. V lost 2 bases and J lost 6; bases outside the gene matches: 7. The CDR3 region has the DNA TGCGCCAGCAGCTTAGGGACTAGCGGGAGCCTGCGCGAGCAGTACTTC. It codes for CASSLGTSGSLREQYF.

V gene TRBV7-8 combines with J gene TRBJ1-1, with D uncertain. Germline CDR1 SGHVS, CDR2 FQNEAQ. V lost 7 bases and J 3 bases, leaving 12 bases between the germline ends. CDR3 length equals 13 residues. CDR3 nucleotides: TGTGCCAGCATCCCCTTTGGGGACACTGAAGCTTTCTTT. It specifies CASIPFGDTEAFF.

This clone was observed a few times. The chain carries TRBV18 and TRBJ2-1; 8 nucleotides line up with TRBD1. Germline V CDR1 and CDR2: KGHSH, LQKENI. V shed 2 bases and J 6 bases; nucleotides not matched to a gene: 9. The CDR3 length is 16 residues. The DNA of the CDR3 is TGTGCCAGCTCACCAGGAGGACAGGGATTGTCCAATGAGCAGTTCTTC. This translates into CASSPGGQGLSNEQFF. Supplemented by reference TRBV18 and TRBJ2-1, the full variable domain reads NAGVMQNPRHLVRRRGQEARLRCSPMKGHSHVYWYRQLPEEGLKFMVYLQKENIIDESGMPKERFSAEFPKEGPSILRIQQVVRGDSAAYFCASSPGGQGLSNEQFFGPGTRLTVL.

For the CDR3, the DNA is TGCGCCAGCATAGAACCATCCGGCGCCCAGTACTTC. Amino acids: CASIEPSGAQYF. This chain uses TRBV10-2 with TRBJ2-5; unclear D gene. V was clipped by 7 bases and J by 9 bases, with 15 bases between them. Germline V gene data show CDR1 as WSHSY and CDR2 as SAAADI. This CDR3 contains 12 residues.

In its sample, this clone was seen a few times. This chain links TRBV10-1 with TRBJ2-4; TRBD1 agrees at 8 bases. This CDR3 is 15 amino acids long. Germline V gene lookup returns CDR1 WNHNN and CDR2 SYGVQD (reference sequence). J lost 2 bases, V lost 2 bases, and 2 bases had no gene match. The CDR3 DNA is TGCGCCAGCAGTGAGCAGGGGGCGTCCAAAAACATTCAGTACTTC. Its translation is CASSEQGASKNIQYF.

CDR3 in amino acids: CASKSTGDQQFF. CDR3 bases: TGTGCCAGTAAATCAACAGGGGACCAGCAGTTCTTC. The chain has TRBV19 and TRBJ2-1; 7 bases match TRBD1. CDR3 size: 12 residues. CDR1 is LNHDA and CDR2 is SQIVND in the germline V gene (reference sequence). V trimming: 7 bases; J trimming: 11 bases; junction bases outside the gene matches: 8.